Each of the 30 T cell receptor beta chains below was sequenced from the same sample in a study of blood T cell repertoires in COVID-19. TCRdb's copy holds only in-frame clones and misses some; the assay was immunoSEQ multiplex PCR. The sample contains more than 25,000 clones, 90% of which appear only once. Sequencing was performed on peripheral blood. These TCRs come from a man aged 65 to 85 with active or convalescent COVID-19.

The V and J genes are TRBV7-2 and TRBJ1-5; D remains ambiguous. V dropped 5 bases and J dropped 9 bases, with 17 bases sitting between them. The CDR3 is 14 amino acids. Germline V gene data show CDR1 as SGHTA and CDR2 as FQGNSA. CDR3 nucleotides: TGTGCCAGCAGCCCAGTCACGGCGGCGGGGCCCCAGCATTTT. It encodes CASSPVTAAGPQHF.

The chain links TRBV27 to TRBJ1-4, with D tentatively TRBD1 (5 bases). CDR1 is MNHEY, CDR2 SMNVEV, per germline (reference sequence). V was shortened by 5 bases and J by 8 bases, with 15 bases between the two germline ends. This CDR3 contains 14 residues. The CDR3 sequence is CASSRVARQEKLFF. The CDR3 bases are TGTGCCAGCAGTCGAGTGGCGAGACAGGAAAAACTGTTTTTT.

In DNA, the CDR3 is TGTGCCAGCTCGGGGAGCGGGAGAGTCGAAACAGATACGCAGTATTTT. This encodes CASSGSGRVETDTQYF. The gene calls are TRBV18 and TRBJ2-3, with 8 bases identical to TRBD2. This CDR3 has 16 residues. Germline CDR1 and CDR2: KGHSH and LQKENI. The V segment lost 6 bases and the J segment 3 bases; nucleotides outside the gene matches: 11.

The chain is built from TRBV10-3 and TRBJ1-2; D gene ambiguous. Germline loops: CDR1 ENHRY, CDR2 SYGVKD. Trimming removed 4 bases at V and 1 base at J, with 10 bases between. CDR3 length: 14 amino acids. CDR3 sequence: CAISGLAINYGYTF. CDR3 DNA sequence: TGTGCCATCAGTGGTCTAGCGATTAACTATGGCTACACCTTC.

The chain couples TRBV5-4 to TRBJ1-4; the match to TRBD1 covers 7 bases. This CDR3 is built from 15 residues. After removal of 1 base from V and 7 bases from J, the junction contained 7 bases not matched to a gene. The germline V gene has CDR1 SGHNT and CDR2 YYREEE (reference sequence). The CDR3 nucleotides read TGTGCCAGCAGCTTGCGACAGGGAGAGGGTGAAAAACTGTTTTTT. Translated, it gives CASSLRQGEGEKLFF.

The V and J genes are TRBV30 and TRBJ1-1; 11 nucleotides match TRBD1. Germline trimming cut 3 bases from V and 5 bases from J; bases unmatched to any gene: 8. The CDR3 length is 15 residues. Germline V gene data show CDR1 as GTSNPN and CDR2 as SVGIG (reference sequence). CDR3 DNA: TGTGCCTGGAGACCGCCGGGACAGGGGGGAACTGAAGCTTTCTTT. Translating gives CAWRPPGQGGTEAFF.

The CDR3 region is CAWSVQQGASGYTF. CDR3 in DNA: TGTGCCTGGAGTGTACAACAGGGGGCGAGTGGCTACACCTTC. The chain recombines TRBV30 with TRBJ1-2; 9 bases align to TRBD1. From germline, CDR1 is GTSNPN and CDR2 SVGIG (reference sequence). CDR3 length: 14 amino acids. The ends lost 0 bases at V and 7 bases at J; junction bases unmatched: 6.

V is TRBV4-2 and J is TRBJ1-2, with D possibly being TRBD1 (6 bases). The CDR3 loop spans 18 amino acids. The germline CDR1 and CDR2 sequences are LGHNA and YNFKEQ. Trimming cost V 0 bases and J 7 bases, with 24 bases left between them. DNA for the CDR3: TGTGCCAGCAGCCAAGATTTATCAGGGACAACCGCTGCCTCTGGCTACACCTTC. This encodes CASSQDLSGTTAASGYTF.

V usage is TRBV2 and J usage is TRBJ1-6, with TRBD1 as a possible D gene (6 bases). This CDR3 is 11 amino acids long. Germline V gene lookup returns CDR1 SNHLY and CDR2 FYNNEI. V lost 3 bases to trimming and J lost 15 bases, with 9 bases between them. CDR3 loop: CASSENRVLHF. In DNA form, the CDR3 reads TGTGCCAGCAGTGAGAACAGGGTCCTCCACTTT.

The chain combines TRBV4-1 with TRBJ1-1; D perhaps matches TRBD1 (5 bases). CDR1 is MGHRA, CDR2 YSYEKL, per germline. This CDR3 has 15 residues. Trimming took 0 bases from V and 4 from J, leaving 12 bases between them. CDR3 amino acids: CASSQDIQGGTEAFF. The CDR3 DNA is TGCGCCAGCAGCCAAGATATCCAGGGTGGCACTGAAGCTTTCTTT.

The V call is TRBV9, the J call TRBJ2-2; 7 nucleotides agree with TRBD2. The trim removed 4 bases at V and 5 bases at J, leaving 5 bases unmatched. This CDR3 is 14 amino acids long. CDR1 and CDR2 from the germline V gene are SGDLS and YYNGEE. The CDR3 is CASSPREVTGELFF. The CDR3 DNA is TGTGCCAGCAGCCCCCGGGAGGTTACCGGGGAGCTGTTTTTT.

The chain joins TRBV5-4 to TRBJ1-6, with TRBD1 identical over 9 bases. The CDR3 is made up of 16 amino acids. J lost 4 bases, V lost 3 bases, and 5 bases had no gene match. Germline V lookup: CDR1 SGHNT, CDR2 YYREEE (reference sequence). The CDR3 DNA reads TGTGCCAGCAGCTCAAGTGGGACAGGGTATAATTCACCCCTCCACTTT. It encodes CASSSSGTGYNSPLHF.

The V and J genes are TRBV11-3 and TRBJ2-2, with D unresolved. In germline, CDR1 is SGHNT, CDR2 YENEEA. The CDR3 has 14 residues. V gave up 5 bases and J gave up 5 bases, with 12 bases separating them. The CDR3 region is CASSPFLSTGELFF. Written as DNA, the CDR3 is TGTGCCAGCAGCCCATTTCTTAGTACCGGGGAGCTGTTTTTT.

The V call is TRBV5-1, the J call TRBJ1-2; TRBD1 might be the D (6 bases). Germline V gene data show CDR1 as SGHRS and CDR2 as YFSETQ. This CDR3 comprises 14 residues. Between the trimmed V and J ends, which lost 4 bases and 5 bases, there was a span of 15 bases. CDR3 nucleotide sequence: TGCGCCAGCAGCAGGCGGACAGAAGAATATGGCTACACCTTC. Its translation: CASSRRTEEYGYTF. The variable domain in full, completed from reference TRBV5-1 and TRBJ1-2, reads KAGVTQTPRYLIKTRGQQVTLSCSPISGHRSVSWYQQTPGQGLQFLFEYFSETQRNKGNFPGRFSGRQFSNSRSEMNVSTLELGDSALYLCASSRRTEEYGYTFGSGTRLTVV.

This clone is medium-sized by share. The chain uses TRBV2 and TRBJ2-2; weak D call: TRBD1 (6 bases). This CDR3 spans 15 amino acids. Germline V CDR1 and CDR2: SNHLY, FYNNEI. Between the trimmed V and J ends, which lost 2 bases and 5 bases, there was a span of 12 bases. The CDR3 nucleotides read TGTGCCAGCAGTGAAAGGGGGTTGGGGACCGGGGAGCTGTTTTTT. It codes for CASSERGLGTGELFF.

This chain joins TRBV5-8 and TRBJ1-2, with unresolved D. V was pared by 2 bases and J by 8 bases, with 13 bases between. The CDR3 extends over 13 amino acids. The germline CDR1 and CDR2 sequences are SGHTS and YDEGEE. The CDR3 reads CASSFVETWGYTF. The CDR3 DNA sequence: TGTGCCAGCAGCTTCGTTGAGACTTGGGGCTACACCTTC.

The J gene is TRBJ2-3, the V gene TRBV7-3, with D unresolved. The CDR3 loop spans 13 amino acids. The V end lost 11 bases, the J end lost 0 bases, and 12 bases lay between the germline ends. The germline gives CDR1 SGHTA, CDR2 FQGTGA. This CDR3 is CASSRLSTDTQYF. The CDR3, as DNA: TGTGCCTCCTCCCGACTCAGCACAGATACGCAGTATTTT. The whole variable domain, filled in from reference TRBV7-3 and TRBJ2-3, reads GAGVSQTPSNKVTEKGKYVELRCDPISGHTALYWYRQSLGQGPEFLIYFQGTGAADDSGLPNDRFFAVRPEGSVSTLKIQRTERGDSAVYLCASSRLSTDTQYFGPGTRLTVL.

The chain links TRBV24-1 to TRBJ1-1, with D tentatively TRBD1 (6 bases). CDR3 length: 15 amino acids. Germline V lookup: CDR1 KGHDR, CDR2 SFDVKD. V dropped 9 bases and J dropped 3 bases, with 19 bases sitting between them. The CDR3 is CATPGGHREYTEAFF. For the CDR3, the DNA is TGTGCCACCCCTGGGGGTCACAGGGAATACACTGAAGCTTTCTTT.

This clone was detected once. The V gene is TRBV7-3, the J gene TRBJ1-2, with TRBD1 matching over 9 bases. CDR1 and CDR2 (germline): SGHTA, FQGTGA. The CDR3 totals 15 residues. V lost 5 bases to trimming and J lost 5 bases; unmatched junction nucleotides: 9. The CDR3 DNA sequence: TGTGCCAGCAGCCCATCCTCGACAGGGGGATATGGCTACACCTTC. This translates into CASSPSSTGGYGYTF.

The genes are TRBV5-1 and TRBJ2-1, with 12 bases fitting TRBD2. The CDR3 has 18 residues. Germline CDR1 reads SGHRS; CDR2 reads YFSETQ. The trim removed 4 bases at V and 0 bases at J, leaving 8 bases unmatched. The CDR3 loop reads CASSPLAGGTSSYNEQFF. The CDR3, as DNA: TGCGCCAGCAGCCCACTAGCGGGAGGCACTAGCTCCTACAATGAGCAGTTCTTC.

The chain carries TRBV5-1 and TRBJ1-1; TRBD1 matches at 7 bases. J gave up 3 bases and V 4 bases, and 6 bases lay outside the gene matches. This CDR3 region has 14 residues. Germline assignment: CDR1 SGHRS and CDR2 YFSETQ. Here the CDR3 DNA reads TGCGCCAGCAGCCAAGACAGGGTCGACACTGAAGCTTTCTTT. Protein sequence: CASSQDRVDTEAFF. The whole variable domain, filled in from reference TRBV5-1 and TRBJ1-1, reads KAGVTQTPRYLIKTRGQQVTLSCSPISGHRSVSWYQQTPGQGLQFLFEYFSETQRNKGNFPGRFSGRQFSNSRSEMNVSTLELGDSALYLCASSQDRVDTEAFFGQGTRLTVV.

This rearrangement joins TRBV28 to TRBJ1-4; 7 bases line up with TRBD1. Losses at the gene ends were 5 bases for V and 5 bases for J; bases not matched to a gene: 11. This CDR3 is 16 amino acids long. Germline V gives CDR1 MDHEN, CDR2 SYDVKM. CDR3 loop: CASSAYRTGQNEKLFF. The CDR3 region has the DNA TGTGCCAGCAGTGCATATCGGACAGGCCAAAATGAAAAACTGTTTTTT. Full variable domain (rest looked up from reference TRBV28 and TRBJ1-4): DVKVTQSSRYLVKRTGEKVFLECVQDMDHENMFWYRQDPGLGLRLIYFSYDVKMKEKGDIPEGYSVSREKKERFSLILESASTNQTSMYLCASSAYRTGQNEKLFFGSGTQLSVL.

The CDR3 is CASSVLLSSNPGYYTF. CDR3 DNA: TGTGCCAGCAGCGTACTGCTTAGTTCAAACCCCGGGTACTACACCTTC. This chain connects TRBV9 to TRBJ1-2; D uncertain. The length of the CDR3 is 16 residues. Germline V gene data show CDR1 as SGDLS and CDR2 as YYNGEE. Trimming removed 1 base from V and 10 bases from J, with 23 bases in between. Based on the CDR3 plus reference TRBV9 and TRBJ1-2, the full variable domain is DSGVTQTPKHLITATGQRVTLRCSPRSGDLSVYWYQQSLDQGLQFLIQYYNGEERAKGNILERFSAQQFPDLHSELNLSSLELGDSALYFCASSVLLSSNPGYYTFGSGTRLTVV.

The genes are TRBV5-1 and TRBJ2-1, with 11 positions matching TRBD2. This CDR3 is built from 14 residues. The germline V gene encodes CDR1 SGHRS and CDR2 YFSETQ. The junction had 6 bases not matched to a gene; V was cut back by 4 bases and J by 9 bases. The CDR3 nucleotides are TGCGCCAGCAGCGCAACTAGCGGGGGCGGTGAGCAGTTCTTC. It encodes CASSATSGGGEQFF.

CDR3 sequence reads: CASVLDRGRFGAQYF. In DNA, the CDR3 is TGTGCCAGCGTGCTGGACAGGGGGCGTTTCGGGGCGCAGTATTTT. This chain uses TRBV6-5 with TRBJ2-3, with 11 bases matching TRBD1. V was pared by 8 bases and J by 10 bases, with 14 bases of the junction left unmatched. CDR3 size: 15 residues. The germline V gene encodes CDR1 MNHEY and CDR2 SVGAGI.

The V gene is TRBV28, the J gene TRBJ1-1; TRBD1 is a possible D gene (6 bases). The CDR3 is made up of 13 amino acids. CDR1 is MDHEN, CDR2 SYDVKM, per germline. V dropped 7 bases and J dropped 6 bases, with 15 bases sitting between them. The CDR3 region has the DNA TGTGCCAGCACTATCTACCAGGGGTCTGAAGCTTTCTTT. Translated, it gives CASTIYQGSEAFF.

The chain is built from TRBV14 and TRBJ2-1, with D possibly being TRBD2 (5 bases). The CDR3 has 15 amino acids. Trimming cost V 4 bases and J 10 bases, with 20 bases left between them. The germline V gene encodes CDR1 SGHDN and CDR2 FVKESK. CDR3 sequence (DNA): TGTGCCAGCAGCCGCGGGCGAAGTGCCACATGGGAGCAGTTCTTC. Its protein product is CASSRGRSATWEQFF.

The chain combines TRBV5-1 with TRBJ1-1, with 7 bases fitting TRBD1. Per germline, CDR1 SGHRS and CDR2 YFSETQ. This CDR3 contains 16 residues. V gave up 3 bases and J gave up 10 bases; unmatched junction bases: 18. CDR3 region: CASSYSPGTAGSGAFF. Written as DNA, the CDR3 is TGCGCCAGCAGCTACTCCCCTGGGACAGCGGGTTCAGGAGCTTTCTTT.

The rearrangement joins TRBV5-1 to TRBJ1-4; possibly TRBD1 for D (5 bases). In germline, CDR1 is SGHRS, CDR2 YFSETQ. There are 15 residues in the CDR3. Trimming cost V 0 bases and J 0 bases, with 6 bases left between them. The CDR3 reads CASSLAGSTNEKLFF. CDR3 bases: TGCGCCAGCAGCTTGGCAGGGTCAACTAATGAAAAACTGTTTTTT.

This chain connects TRBV7-2 to TRBJ2-1, with TRBD2 matching 10 bases. The CDR3 length is 15 residues. CDR1 and CDR2 (germline): SGHTA, FQGNSA. V was clipped by 6 bases and J by 3 bases; unmatched bases: 5. CDR3 sequence (DNA): TGTGCCAGCAGTCGGACTAGCGGTGTCTACAATGAGCAGTTCTTC. It encodes CASSRTSGVYNEQFF.